This T cell receptor beta chain emerged from a study of control samples from healthy donors and cancer patients. The CDR3 loop spans 14 amino acids. V shed 1 base, J shed 7 bases, and the junction held 7 bases outside the gene matches. Looked up from germline, CDR1 is SGHRS and CDR2 is YFSETQ. Data came from immunoSEQ multiplex PCR; TCRdb stores just in-frame clones and leaves some out. The table has 150,000 to 200,000 clones, approximately 93% seen once. The TCR originated in a middle-aged woman in good health. This rearrangement joins TRBV5-1 to TRBJ1-2, with 7 bases aligning to TRBD1. Sequencing was done on a sample of blood. The CDR3 DNA follows: TGCGCCAGCAGCTTGCCCACAGGGGATCTTGGCTACACCTTC. Translating gives CASSLPTGDLGYTF.